The present entry profiles one T cell receptor beta chain with its context. All trial patients relapsed after autologous stem cell transplantation. V was pared by 6 bases and J by 7 bases, with 18 bases between. The CDR3 loop spans 15 amino acids. The germline V gene encodes CDR1 MDHEN and CDR2 SYDVKM. This specimen belongs to a study of PD-1 blockade in classical Hodgkin lymphoma. Only in-frame clones appear in the TCRdb table, and some are missing; sequencing was by immunoSEQ multiplex PCR. The data contain over 10,000 clones, around 77% of them singletons. This clonotype was sampled from a human donor with classical Hodgkin lymphoma. The sample in question was peripheral blood mononuclear cells (PBMCs), obtained at baseline. V and J are TRBV28 and TRBJ2-2, with D possibly called TRBD1 or TRBD2 (5 bases each). The CDR3 coding sequence is TGTGCCAGCAGCGGGACCGGGCAGGATTTCGGGGAGCTGTTTTTT. Protein product: CASSGTGQDFGELFF.